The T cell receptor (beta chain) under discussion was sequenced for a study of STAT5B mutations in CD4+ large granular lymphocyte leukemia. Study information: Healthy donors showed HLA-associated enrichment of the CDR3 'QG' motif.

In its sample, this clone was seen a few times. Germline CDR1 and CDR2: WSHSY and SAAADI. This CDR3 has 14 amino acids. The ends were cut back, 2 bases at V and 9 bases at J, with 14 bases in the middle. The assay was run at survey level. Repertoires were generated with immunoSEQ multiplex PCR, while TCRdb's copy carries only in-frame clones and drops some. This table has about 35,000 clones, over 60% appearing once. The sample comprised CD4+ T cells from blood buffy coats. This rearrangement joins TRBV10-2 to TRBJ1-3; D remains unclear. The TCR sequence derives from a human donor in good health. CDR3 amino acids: CASSESQSQSTIYF. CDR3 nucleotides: TGCGCCAGCAGTGAGAGCCAGAGCCAGTCCACCATATATTTT.